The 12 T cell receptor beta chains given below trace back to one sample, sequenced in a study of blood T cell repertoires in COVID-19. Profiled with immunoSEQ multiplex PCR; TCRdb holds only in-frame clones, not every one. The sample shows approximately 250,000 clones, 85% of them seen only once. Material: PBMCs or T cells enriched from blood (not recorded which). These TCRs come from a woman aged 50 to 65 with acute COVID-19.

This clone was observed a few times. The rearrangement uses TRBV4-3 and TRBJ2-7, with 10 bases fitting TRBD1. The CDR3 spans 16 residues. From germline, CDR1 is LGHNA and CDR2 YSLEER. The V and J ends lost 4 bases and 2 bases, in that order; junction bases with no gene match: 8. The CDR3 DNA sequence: TGCGCCAGCAGCCCATCGGGGACAGGGGAGGCCTACGAGCAGTACTTC. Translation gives CASSPSGTGEAYEQYF.

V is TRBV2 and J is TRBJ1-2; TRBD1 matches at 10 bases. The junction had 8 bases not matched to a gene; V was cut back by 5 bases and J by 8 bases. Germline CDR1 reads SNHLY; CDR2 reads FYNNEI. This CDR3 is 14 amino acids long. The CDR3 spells CASSFQDRGGGYTF. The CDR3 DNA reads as TGTGCCAGCAGTTTTCAGGACAGGGGGGGCGGCTACACCTTC. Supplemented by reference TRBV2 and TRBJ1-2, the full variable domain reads EPEVTQTPSHQVTQMGQEVILRCVPISNHLYFYWYRQILGQKVEFLVSFYNNEISEKSEIFDDQFSVERPDGSNFTLKIRSTKLEDSAMYFCASSFQDRGGGYTFGSGTRLTVV.

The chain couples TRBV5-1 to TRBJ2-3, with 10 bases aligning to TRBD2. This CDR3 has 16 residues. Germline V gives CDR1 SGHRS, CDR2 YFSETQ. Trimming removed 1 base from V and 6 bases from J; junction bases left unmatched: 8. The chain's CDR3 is CASSLIPAGGPDTQYF. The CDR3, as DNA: TGCGCCAGCAGCTTGATCCCAGCGGGGGGGCCTGATACGCAGTATTTT. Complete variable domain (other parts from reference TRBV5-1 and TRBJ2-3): KAGVTQTPRYLIKTRGQQVTLSCSPISGHRSVSWYQQTPGQGLQFLFEYFSETQRNKGNFPGRFSGRQFSNSRSEMNVSTLELGDSALYLCASSLIPAGGPDTQYFGPGTRLTVL.

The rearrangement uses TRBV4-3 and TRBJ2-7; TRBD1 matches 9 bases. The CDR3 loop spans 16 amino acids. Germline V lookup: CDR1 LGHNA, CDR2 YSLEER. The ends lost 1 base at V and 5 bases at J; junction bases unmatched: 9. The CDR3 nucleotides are TGCGCCAGCAGCCAAGCCACAGACAGGGGGTTCGACGAGCAGTACTTC. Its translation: CASSQATDRGFDEQYF.

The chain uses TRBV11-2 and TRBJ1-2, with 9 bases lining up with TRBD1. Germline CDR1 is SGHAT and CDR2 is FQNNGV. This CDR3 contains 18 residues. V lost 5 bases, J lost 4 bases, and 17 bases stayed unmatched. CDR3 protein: CASSQKYRGLIDGYGYTF. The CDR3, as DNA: TGTGCCAGCAGCCAAAAATACAGGGGGCTTATAGACGGCTATGGCTACACCTTC.

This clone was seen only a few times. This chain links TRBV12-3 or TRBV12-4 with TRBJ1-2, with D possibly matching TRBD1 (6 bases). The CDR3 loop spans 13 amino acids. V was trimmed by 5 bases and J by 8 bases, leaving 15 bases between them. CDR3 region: CASSGGGGDGYTF. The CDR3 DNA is TGTGCCAGCAGTGGGGGGGGCGGAGACGGCTACACCTTC.

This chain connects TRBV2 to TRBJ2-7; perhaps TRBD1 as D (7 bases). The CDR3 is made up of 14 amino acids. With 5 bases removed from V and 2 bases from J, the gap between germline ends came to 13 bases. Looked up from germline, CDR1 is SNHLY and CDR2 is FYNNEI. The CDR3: CASSPGGTAYEQYF. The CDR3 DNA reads TGTGCCAGCAGTCCAGGGGGGACAGCCTACGAGCAGTACTTC.

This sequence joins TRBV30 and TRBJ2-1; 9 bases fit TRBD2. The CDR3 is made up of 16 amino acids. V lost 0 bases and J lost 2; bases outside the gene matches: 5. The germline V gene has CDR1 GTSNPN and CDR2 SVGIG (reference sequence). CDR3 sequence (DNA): TGTGCCTGGAGTGTCGGGCTAGCGGGGACCTACAATGAGCAGTTCTTC. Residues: CAWSVGLAGTYNEQFF.

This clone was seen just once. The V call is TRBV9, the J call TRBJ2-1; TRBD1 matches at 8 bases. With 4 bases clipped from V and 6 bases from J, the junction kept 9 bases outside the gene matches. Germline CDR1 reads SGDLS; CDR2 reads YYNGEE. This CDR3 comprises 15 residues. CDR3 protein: CASSPSRQGPNEQFF. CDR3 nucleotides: TGTGCCAGCAGCCCTTCCCGACAGGGGCCCAATGAGCAGTTCTTC.

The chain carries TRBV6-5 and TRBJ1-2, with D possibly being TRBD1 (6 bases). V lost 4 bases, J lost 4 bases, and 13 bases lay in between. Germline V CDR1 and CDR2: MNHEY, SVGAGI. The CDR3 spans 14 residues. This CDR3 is CASSLTRGFYGYTF. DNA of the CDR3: TGTGCCAGCAGTTTAACCAGGGGTTTCTATGGCTACACCTTC.

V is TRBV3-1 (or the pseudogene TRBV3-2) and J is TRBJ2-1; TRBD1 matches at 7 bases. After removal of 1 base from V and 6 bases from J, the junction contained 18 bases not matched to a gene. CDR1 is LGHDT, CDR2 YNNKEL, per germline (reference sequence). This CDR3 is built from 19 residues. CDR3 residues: CASSQGKVVMRQGSNEQFF. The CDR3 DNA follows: TGTGCCAGCAGCCAAGGGAAGGTAGTCATGAGACAGGGCAGCAATGAGCAGTTCTTC.

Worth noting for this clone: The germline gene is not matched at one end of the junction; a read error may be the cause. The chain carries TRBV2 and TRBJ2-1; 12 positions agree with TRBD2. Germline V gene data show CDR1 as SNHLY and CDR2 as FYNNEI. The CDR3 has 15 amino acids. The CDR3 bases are TGTGCCAGCAGCGAAGGACTAGCGGGGTCAGGGGAGCAGTTCTTC. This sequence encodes CASSEGLAGSGEQFF. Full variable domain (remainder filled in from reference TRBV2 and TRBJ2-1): EPEVTQTPSHQVTQMGQEVILRCVPISNHLYFYWYRQILGQKVEFLVSFYNNEISEKSEIFDDQFSVERPDGSNFTLKIRSTKLEDSAMYFCASSEGLAGSGEQFFGPGTRLTVL.